This TCR beta chain originates from a study of cytomegalovirus exposure and HLA in healthy donors. CDR3 length: 15 residues. V trimming: 5 bases; J trimming: 7 bases; junction bases outside the gene matches: 9. Germline V lookup: CDR1 MGHDK, CDR2 SYGVNS. Of note for this clone: The target antigen is unknown.

PCR used 60 Vbeta primers and 13 Jbeta primers. Using immunoSEQ multiplex PCR, the repertoire was profiled, and TCRdb retains in-frame clones only, with some absent. The sample carries roughly 190,000 clones, 70% to 75% recorded once. Overall study findings and caveats: Rare TCR sequences predominated, though certain public TCRs were found in many donors.

The sequenced sample was PBMCs. This rearrangement joins TRBV25-1 to TRBJ2-1; 9 bases are a match to TRBD2. The sequence was collected from a man under 40 in good health and CMV-seropositive. CDR3 sequence reads: CASSRRAGGPNEQFF. CDR3 bases: TGTGCCAGCAGTCGCCGGGCGGGGGGGCCTAATGAGCAGTTCTTC.